The T cell receptor beta chain under discussion was sequenced for a study of response to subunit inactivated influenza vaccine. Study-wide findings and caveats: Authors suggested that a seasonal influenza vaccination recruits few new T cells each time.

This clonotype has just a few counts. As yet, its antigen is unknown. TCRdb re-analysed the RT-PCR reads in MiXCR, keeping a single row per CDR3 protein. Among about half a million distinct CDR3 sequences listed, about 25% were seen once. Per the germline V gene, CDR1 is GTSNPN and CDR2 is SVGIG (reference sequence). This CDR3 contains 13 residues. V gave up 5 bases and J gave up 3 bases, with 10 bases separating them. The sequencing used CD4+ T cells sorted from PBMCs, collected about 5 days after vaccination. The chain couples TRBV30 to TRBJ1-4; D may be TRBD1 (5 bases). The source is a man aged 45-60 years who received an inactivated influenza vaccine. The CDR3 DNA sequence: TGTGCCTGGGAGGGGCCGGCTAATGAAAAACTGTTTTTT. Translating it yields CAWEGPANEKLFF.